This entry lists 30 T cell receptor beta chains sequenced from one sample in a study of OX40 agonist ivuxolimab in advanced cancers. Measured with immunoSEQ multiplex PCR; TCRdb has only the in-frame clones, and not every one. The sample includes over 95,000 clones, around nine tenths of them seen just once. Sequencing used CD4+ or CD8+ T cells sorted from blood, obtained in a trial of the OX40 agonist ivuxolimab. Receptor source: an adult with an advanced solid tumor such as melanoma, head and neck, liver or kidney cancer.

On this clone itself: This specimen includes other DNA sequences encoding the same CDR3. The V and J genes are TRBV28 and TRBJ2-7; a possible D gene is TRBD1 (5 bases). The germline V gene encodes CDR1 MDHEN and CDR2 SYDVKM. Trimming pared 6 bases from V and 1 base from J, leaving 10 bases between. The CDR3 contains 13 residues. CDR3 DNA sequence: TGTGCCAGCAGCTTACAGGTATCCTACGAGCAGTACTTC. This encodes CASSLQVSYEQYF.

The chain joins TRBV5-1 to TRBJ1-1, with 9 positions matching TRBD1. V shed 3 bases, J shed 1 base, and the junction held 7 bases outside the gene matches. Germline-derived CDR1 and CDR2 are SGHRS and YFSETQ. This CDR3 has 16 residues. The CDR3 here is CASSSTGGAWNTEAFF. The DNA of the CDR3 is TGCGCCAGCAGCTCGACAGGGGGAGCGTGGAACACTGAAGCTTTCTTT.

The chain is built from TRBV6-5 and TRBJ2-7; D possibly corresponds to TRBD1 (6 bases). Germline loops: CDR1 MNHEY, CDR2 SVGAGI. CDR3 length: 15 amino acids. V was trimmed by 2 bases and J by 6 bases, leaving 17 bases between them. The CDR3 sequence is CASSYGTSGAAEQYF. In DNA, the CDR3 is TGTGCCAGCAGTTACGGGACAAGCGGAGCGGCCGAGCAGTACTTC.

This clone is a singleton in its sample. The chain recombines TRBV6-5 with TRBJ2-5; D not resolved. This CDR3 has 11 amino acids. V lost 4 bases, J lost 2 bases, and 2 bases lay in between. Germline loops: CDR1 MNHEY, CDR2 SVGAGI. CDR3 in amino acids: CASSSQETQYF. CDR3 bases: TGTGCCAGCAGTTCGCAAGAGACCCAGTACTTC.

DNA for the CDR3: TGTGCCAGCAGTTTTACAGGGACCTATGGCTACACCTTC. Amino acids: CASSFTGTYGYTF. The chain employs TRBV5-4 and TRBJ1-2, with a weak D call TRBD1 (6 bases). CDR1 SGHNT and CDR2 YYREEE come from the germline V gene (reference sequence). With 5 bases removed from V and 4 bases from J, the gap between germline ends came to 12 bases. This CDR3 region has 13 residues.

This rearrangement joins TRBV2 to TRBJ1-3; possibly TRBD1 for D (6 bases). The CDR3 consists of 13 residues. With 6 bases removed from V and 4 bases from J, the gap between germline ends came to 10 bases. Germline values: CDR1 SNHLY, CDR2 FYNNEI. In nucleotides, the CDR3 is TGTGCCAGCAGACAGGGTATCGGAAACACCATATATTTT. Translating it yields CASRQGIGNTIYF.

This sequence joins TRBV28 and TRBJ1-2; possibly TRBD1 for D (5 bases). The CDR3 contains 16 residues. The V end was cut by 1 base, the J end by 8 bases, with 20 bases between. Germline V lookup: CDR1 MDHEN, CDR2 SYDVKM. CDR3 nucleotides: TGTGCCAGCAGTTTATTCGGGGCAGGGATTCTGGGAGGCTACACCTTC. Amino acid sequence: CASSLFGAGILGGYTF.

V usage is TRBV27 and J usage is TRBJ2-7; TRBD2 aligns across 7 bases. J gave up 2 bases and V 3 bases, and 7 bases lay outside the gene matches. Germline V lookup: CDR1 MNHEY, CDR2 SMNVEV (reference sequence). The CDR3 totals 15 residues. The DNA for the CDR3 is TGTGCCAGCAGTTTTAGCGGGCGAGAGGCCTACGAGCAGTACTTC. Residues: CASSFSGREAYEQYF.

V gene TRBV11-2 combines with J gene TRBJ1-3; 7 bases map to TRBD1. CDR3 length: 15 amino acids. Trimming at V came to 3 bases and at J to 4 bases, leaving 6 bases not matched to a gene. The germline V gene has CDR1 SGHAT and CDR2 FQNNGV. For the CDR3, the DNA is TGTGCCAGCAGCTTCGTTTGGACAGGCGGAAACACCATATATTTT. Translation: CASSFVWTGGNTIYF.

The chain uses TRBV7-2 and TRBJ2-7, with D possibly being TRBD1 (6 bases). Germline V gives CDR1 SGHTA, CDR2 FQGNSA. The CDR3 loop spans 13 amino acids. V was shortened by 2 bases and J by 5 bases, with 10 bases between the two germline ends. Here the CDR3 DNA reads TGTGCCAGCAGCTTACAACAGGGCCACGAGCAGTACTTC. Amino acid sequence: CASSLQQGHEQYF.

The CDR3 bases are TGTGCCAGCAGCAACTCCCCCGCCCGGGACAGGGAGGTTAGCCCTGGGGCCAACGTCCTGACTTTC. Translating gives CASSNSPARDREVSPGANVLTF. V and J are TRBV21-1 and TRBJ2-6; TRBD1 is the table's D call and was not checked against the DNA. TRBV21-1 has pseudogene status. This CDR3 is built from 22 residues.

This chain joins TRBV5-1 and TRBJ2-1; D may be TRBD2 (6 bases). Germline V gene sequence: CDR1 SGHRS, CDR2 YFSETQ. The CDR3 is made up of 16 amino acids. The V end was cut by 0 bases, the J end by 2 bases, with 12 bases between. The CDR3, as DNA: TGCGCCAGCAGCTTGGCCACGCGGGATACCTACAATGAGCAGTTCTTC. Protein: CASSLATRDTYNEQFF. Full variable domain (missing parts from reference TRBV5-1 and TRBJ2-1): KAGVTQTPRYLIKTRGQQVTLSCSPISGHRSVSWYQQTPGQGLQFLFEYFSETQRNKGNFPGRFSGRQFSNSRSEMNVSTLELGDSALYLCASSLATRDTYNEQFFGPGTRLTVL.

This chain connects TRBV6-5 to TRBJ2-3, with D tentatively TRBD2 (6 bases). Trimming stripped 2 bases from V and 5 bases from J, with 17 bases between. CDR3 length: 16 residues. Germline lookup yields CDR1 MNHEY and CDR2 SVGAGI. The CDR3 spells CASSYVAPGRGDTQYF. In DNA, the CDR3 is TGTGCCAGCAGTTACGTGGCTCCCGGGCGGGGAGATACGCAGTATTTT.

The gene calls are TRBV4-2 and TRBJ1-5, with unresolved D. Germline V gene sequence: CDR1 LGHNA, CDR2 YNFKEQ. Trimming pared 0 bases from V and 3 bases from J, leaving 9 bases between. This CDR3 comprises 15 residues. CDR3 nucleotides: TGTGCCAGCAGCCAAGACAAACGATACAATCAGCCCCAGCATTTT. It specifies CASSQDKRYNQPQHF.

This clone was observed once. In nucleotides, the CDR3 is TGTGCCTGGAGTTTCGGCAGAAAATCCTACGAGCAGTACTTC. Translation: CAWSFGRKSYEQYF. The gene calls are TRBV30 and TRBJ2-7, with D hard to call. The CDR3 covers 14 residues. V shed 2 bases and J shed 1 base, with 12 bases lying between them. Looked up from germline, CDR1 is GTSNPN and CDR2 is SVGIG (reference sequence).

This clone was recorded only once. The chain joins TRBV19 to TRBJ1-5; no clear D. This CDR3 comprises 14 residues. Trimming took 7 bases from V and 0 from J, leaving 10 bases between them. Germline V gene sequence: CDR1 LNHDA, CDR2 SQIVND (reference sequence). The CDR3 region is CASTRPYSNQPQHF. For the CDR3, the DNA is TGTGCCAGTACCAGACCGTATAGCAATCAGCCCCAGCATTTT.

This clone showed up just a few times. The gene calls are TRBV16 and TRBJ2-5; D is unresolved. Germline CDR1 and CDR2: KGHSY and FQNENV. Trimming took off 2 bases at V and 5 bases at J, with 9 bases between the two ends. CDR3 length equals 13 residues. As DNA, the CDR3 is TGTGCCAGCAGCCAAGTTGGCAGGGAGACCCAGTACTTC. It codes for CASSQVGRETQYF.

The table lists this clone with a few counts. The V gene is TRBV4-1, the J gene TRBJ2-3, with TRBD1 identical over 9 bases. Unmatched junction bases numbered 2, after V lost 7 bases and J lost 0 bases. The length of the CDR3 is 14 residues. Germline CDR1 and CDR2: MGHRA and YSYEKL. CDR3: CASKQGASTDTQYF. In DNA, the CDR3 is TGCGCCAGCAAACAGGGGGCTAGCACAGATACGCAGTATTTT.

The chain couples TRBV5-4 to TRBJ2-7; D remains ambiguous. V was pared by 4 bases and J by 0 bases, with 5 bases between. Germline CDR1 reads SGHNT; CDR2 reads YYREEE (reference sequence). This CDR3 is 12 amino acids long. CDR3 nucleotide sequence: TGTGCCAGCAGCCAAGACTCCTACGAGCAGTACTTC. This encodes CASSQDSYEQYF. Looking up the rest from reference TRBV5-4 and TRBJ2-7 gives the full variable domain: ETGVTQSPTHLIKTRGQQVTLRCSSQSGHNTVSWYQQALGQGPQFIFQYYREEENGRGNFPPRFSGLQFPNYSSELNVNALELDDSALYLCASSQDSYEQYFGPGTRLTVT.

The CDR3 DNA is TGTGCCAGCAGCCAAGATAGGGACGAGCAGTTCTTC. It encodes CASSQDRDEQFF. The rearrangement links TRBV4-2 to TRBJ2-1; tentatively, D is TRBD1 or TRBD2 (5 bases each). The CDR3 totals 12 residues. Trimming shortened V by 0 bases and J by 10 bases, and 7 bases separated the two germline ends. Germline V gene data show CDR1 as LGHNA and CDR2 as YNFKEQ.

The chain links TRBV21-1 to TRBJ2-7; the DNA was not compared with TRBD2, the D call given in the table. TRBV21-1 is a pseudogene segment. The CDR3 is 20 amino acids. CDR3 protein: CASSKRGGTNGREGLHEQYF. CDR3 DNA: TGTGCCAGCAGCAAAAGAGGAGGGACCAATGGGCGGGAGGGCCTCCACGAGCAGTACTTC.

The chain couples TRBV7-2 to TRBJ2-2, with 12 positions matching TRBD2. CDR1 SGHTA and CDR2 FQGNSA come from the germline V gene. CDR3 size: 16 residues. The V segment lost 7 bases and the J segment 5 bases; nucleotides outside the gene matches: 8. The CDR3 DNA sequence: TGTGCCAGCAACCTTGTGGGACTAGCGGGTACCGGGGAGCTGTTTTTT. Its protein product is CASNLVGLAGTGELFF.

This chain connects TRBV5-4 to TRBJ2-3; no clear D gene. Germline assignment: CDR1 SGHNT and CDR2 YYREEE (reference sequence). The CDR3 runs to 13 residues. Trimming left V 4 bases short and J 3 bases short, with 9 bases between. The CDR3 protein is CASSLHHTDTQYF. The CDR3 bases are TGTGCCAGCAGCCTACACCATACAGATACGCAGTATTTT.

The genes are TRBV5-4 and TRBJ2-6; no clear D gene. From germline, CDR1 is SGHNT and CDR2 YYREEE (reference sequence). V lost 0 bases, J lost 0 bases, and 7 bases lay in between. The CDR3 consists of 16 residues. CDR3 region: CASSLGSHSGANVLTF. The DNA for the CDR3 is TGTGCCAGCAGCTTGGGGTCCCACTCTGGGGCCAACGTCCTGACTTTC.

This chain uses TRBV5-1 with TRBJ1-2, with D tentatively TRBD1 (6 bases). The V end lost 3 bases, the J end lost 4 bases, and 13 bases lay between the germline ends. The CDR3 spans 14 residues. Germline CDR1 SGHRS, CDR2 YFSETQ. CDR3 residues: CASSSDRPLYGYTF. Written as DNA, the CDR3 is TGCGCCAGCAGCTCGGACAGACCACTCTATGGCTACACCTTC.

This clone was recorded once. The chain links TRBV7-2 to TRBJ1-2; 7 nucleotides line up with TRBD1. CDR3 size: 13 residues. J lost 8 bases, V lost 5 bases, and 8 bases had no gene match. Germline V CDR1 and CDR2: SGHTA, FQGNSA. CDR3 DNA: TGTGCCAGCAGCCAAGGGACAGCGGGCGGCTACACCTTC. Translating it yields CASSQGTAGGYTF.

The chain is built from TRBV28 and TRBJ2-2, with a possible D match to TRBD1 (5 bases). The CDR3 runs 15 residues. Per germline, CDR1 MDHEN and CDR2 SYDVKM. V was shortened by 4 bases and J by 1 base, with 10 bases between the two germline ends. The CDR3 DNA reads TGTGCCAGCAGTTCCCACAGGTTGAACACCGGGGAGCTGTTTTTT. Residues: CASSSHRLNTGELFF.

Comment on this clone: At one of its ends the junction is not consistent with the germline gene, which may arise from a read error. V gene TRBV5-6 combines with J gene TRBJ2-2; perhaps TRBD2 as D (5 bases). The CDR3 contains 13 residues. Germline V gene sequence: CDR1 SGHDT, CDR2 YYEEEE. As DNA, the CDR3 is TGTGCCAGCAGCTTCGAGAACACCGGGGAGCTGCTTTTT. The encoded protein is CASSFENTGELLF.

The chain joins TRBV5-6 to TRBJ1-4; TRBD1 matches 8 bases. V gave up 3 bases and J gave up 7 bases; unmatched junction bases: 5. This CDR3 comprises 14 residues. Germline assignment: CDR1 SGHDT and CDR2 YYEEEE. Here the CDR3 reads CASSSRGRGEKLFF. The CDR3 nucleotides are TGTGCCAGCAGCTCCAGGGGGCGCGGTGAAAAACTGTTTTTT.

This chain uses TRBV11-2 with TRBJ2-7; TRBD2 aligns across 10 bases. J gave up 5 bases and V 4 bases, and 8 bases lay outside the gene matches. The germline CDR1 and CDR2 sequences are SGHAT and FQNNGV. The CDR3 is made up of 15 amino acids. The CDR3 region is CASSSSAGGPHEQYF. DNA of the CDR3: TGTGCCAGCAGCTCGTCAGCGGGAGGGCCCCACGAGCAGTACTTC.